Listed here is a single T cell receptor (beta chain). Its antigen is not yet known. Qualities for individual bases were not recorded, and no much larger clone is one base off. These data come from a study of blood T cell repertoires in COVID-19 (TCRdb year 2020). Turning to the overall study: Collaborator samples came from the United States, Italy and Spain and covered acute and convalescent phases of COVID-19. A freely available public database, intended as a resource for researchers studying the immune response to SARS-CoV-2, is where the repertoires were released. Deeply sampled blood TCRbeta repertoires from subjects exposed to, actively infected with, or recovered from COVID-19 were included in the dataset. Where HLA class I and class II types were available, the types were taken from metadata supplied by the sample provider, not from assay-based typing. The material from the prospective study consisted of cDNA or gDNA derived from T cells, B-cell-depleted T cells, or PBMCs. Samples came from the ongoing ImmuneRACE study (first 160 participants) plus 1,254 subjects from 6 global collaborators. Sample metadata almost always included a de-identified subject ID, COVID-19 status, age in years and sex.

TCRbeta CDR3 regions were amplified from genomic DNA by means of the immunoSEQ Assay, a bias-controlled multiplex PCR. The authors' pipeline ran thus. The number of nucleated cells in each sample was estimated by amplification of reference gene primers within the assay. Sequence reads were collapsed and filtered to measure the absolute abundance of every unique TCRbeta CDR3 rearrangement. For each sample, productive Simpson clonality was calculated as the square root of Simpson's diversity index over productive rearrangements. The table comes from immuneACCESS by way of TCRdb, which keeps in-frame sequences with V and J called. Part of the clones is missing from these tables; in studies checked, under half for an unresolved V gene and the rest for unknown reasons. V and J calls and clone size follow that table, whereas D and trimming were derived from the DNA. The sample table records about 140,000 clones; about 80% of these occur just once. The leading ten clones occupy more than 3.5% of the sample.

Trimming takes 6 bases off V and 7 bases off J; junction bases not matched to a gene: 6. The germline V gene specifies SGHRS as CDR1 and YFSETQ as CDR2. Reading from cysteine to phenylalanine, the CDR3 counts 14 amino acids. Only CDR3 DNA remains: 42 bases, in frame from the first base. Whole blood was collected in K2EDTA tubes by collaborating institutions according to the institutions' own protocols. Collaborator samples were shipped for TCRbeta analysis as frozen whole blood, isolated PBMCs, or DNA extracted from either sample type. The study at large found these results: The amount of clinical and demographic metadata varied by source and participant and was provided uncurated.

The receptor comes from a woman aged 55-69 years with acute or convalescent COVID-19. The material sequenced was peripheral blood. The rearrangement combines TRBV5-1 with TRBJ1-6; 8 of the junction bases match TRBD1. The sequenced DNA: TGCGCCAGCACCCAGGGGGCCATGAATTCACCCCTCCACTTT. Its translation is CASTQGAMNSPLHF.